What follows are 21 T cell receptor beta chains derived from one specimen sequenced in a study of blood T cell repertoires in COVID-19. TCRdb's copy holds only in-frame clones and misses some; the assay was immunoSEQ multiplex PCR. Of around 170,000 clones listed, more than 80% are singletons. The sequenced material came from PBMCs or T cells enriched from blood (not recorded which). The origin of the receptors is a man between 50 and 59 years old who had recovered from COVID-19.

This clone was counted a few times. The chain links TRBV14 to TRBJ1-1; D not certain. The length of the CDR3 is 16 residues. Germline-derived CDR1 and CDR2 are SGHDN and FVKESK. Trimming took off 8 bases at V and 5 bases at J, with 24 bases between the two ends. Here the CDR3 DNA reads TGTGCCAGCCGCAAGATAACGGGGAGTTCACGGACTGAAGCTTTCTTT. It yields the protein CASRKITGSSRTEAFF.

The rearrangement joins TRBV10-3 to TRBJ1-2; TRBD1 matches 8 bases. The CDR3 loop spans 13 amino acids. CDR1 and CDR2 (germline): ENHRY, SYGVKD. V was clipped by 10 bases and J by 3 bases; unmatched bases: 7. CDR3: CATTGQGDYGYTF. The CDR3 DNA reads as TGTGCCACGACCGGACAGGGAGACTATGGCTACACCTTC.

The rearrangement joins TRBV2 to TRBJ1-3; unclear D gene. The CDR3 length is 14 residues. Germline lookup yields CDR1 SNHLY and CDR2 FYNNEI. Trimming took off 7 bases at V and 1 base at J, with 11 bases between the two ends. CDR3: CASKSGLSGNTIYF. The CDR3 DNA reads TGTGCCAGCAAGTCAGGCCTTTCTGGAAACACCATATATTTT.

The rearrangement uses TRBV2 and TRBJ1-2; D may be TRBD1 (5 bases). Germline V CDR1 and CDR2: SNHLY, FYNNEI. The V gene lost 6 bases and the J gene lost 8 bases, with 19 bases spanning the gap. The length of the CDR3 is 14 residues. CDR3 nucleotides: TGTGCCAGCAGGGCGACAGCAGCCCGAGGAGGCTACACCTTC. Its translation is CASRATAARGGYTF.

This chain uses TRBV2 with TRBJ2-7, with TRBD2 matching 8 bases. From germline, CDR1 is SNHLY and CDR2 FYNNEI. The CDR3 spans 14 residues. V shed 6 bases, J shed 8 bases, and the junction held 12 bases outside the gene matches. Here the CDR3 reads CASSTLLAGGKQYF. DNA for the CDR3: TGTGCCAGCAGCACCCTCCTCGCGGGGGGAAAGCAGTACTTC. The variable domain in full, with the rest retrieved from reference TRBV2 and TRBJ2-7, is EPEVTQTPSHQVTQMGQEVILRCVPISNHLYFYWYRQILGQKVEFLVSFYNNEISEKSEIFDDQFSVERPDGSNFTLKIRSTKLEDSAMYFCASSTLLAGGKQYFGPGTRLTVT.

The chain uses TRBV10-3 and TRBJ2-7; D might be TRBD1 (6 bases). The germline gives CDR1 ENHRY, CDR2 SYGVKD. The V and J ends lost 10 bases and 5 bases respectively, with 15 bases between them. This CDR3 is 12 amino acids long. This chain's CDR3 is CASTSTGNEQYF. In DNA form, the CDR3 reads TGTGCCAGCACGTCCACAGGGAACGAGCAGTACTTC.

This chain connects TRBV2 to TRBJ1-3; possible D gene TRBD1, 6 bases. The CDR3 runs 14 residues. Germline CDR1 and CDR2: SNHLY and FYNNEI. Trimming took 7 bases from V and 4 from J, leaving 14 bases between them. In DNA form, the CDR3 reads TGTGCCAGCACCTCAACGGGACACGGAAACACCATATATTTT. This codes for CASTSTGHGNTIYF. Full variable domain (missing parts from reference TRBV2 and TRBJ1-3): EPEVTQTPSHQVTQMGQEVILRCVPISNHLYFYWYRQILGQKVEFLVSFYNNEISEKSEIFDDQFSVERPDGSNFTLKIRSTKLEDSAMYFCASTSTGHGNTIYFGEGSWLTVV.

This rearrangement joins TRBV11-3 to TRBJ2-3; 8 bases fit TRBD1. CDR3 length equals 14 residues. The germline CDR1 and CDR2 sequences are SGHNT and YENEEA. J lost 2 bases, V lost 6 bases, and 4 bases had no gene match. CDR3 in DNA: TGTGCCAGCAGTCCTCAGGGGGCCACAGATACGCAGTATTTT. Protein sequence: CASSPQGATDTQYF.

The chain uses TRBV7-9 and TRBJ2-5, with D maybe TRBD2 (6 bases). Per the germline V gene, CDR1 is SEHNR and CDR2 is FQNEAQ (reference sequence). V lost 4 bases and J 0 bases, leaving 9 bases between the germline ends. The CDR3 loop spans 14 amino acids. For the CDR3, the DNA is TGTGCCAGCAGCTCCCGGAGGGACCAAGAGACCCAGTACTTC. This codes for CASSSRRDQETQYF. Variable domain in full (rest from reference TRBV7-9 and TRBJ2-5): DTGVSQNPRHKITKRGQNVTFRCDPISEHNRLYWYRQTLGQGPEFLTYFQNEAQLEKSRLLSDRFSAERPKGSFSTLEIQRTEQGDSAMYLCASSSRRDQETQYFGPGTRLLVL.

The chain has TRBV6-5 and TRBJ2-3; D remains unclear. V dropped 8 bases and J dropped 2 bases, with 8 bases sitting between them. The CDR3 is 12 amino acids. Germline lookup yields CDR1 MNHEY and CDR2 SVGAGI. The CDR3: CASAGSTDTQYF. The CDR3 region has the DNA TGTGCCAGCGCCGGTTCCACAGATACGCAGTATTTT.

V usage is TRBV6-5 and J usage is TRBJ1-6; D remains ambiguous. Germline V gives CDR1 MNHEY, CDR2 SVGAGI. V shed 9 bases and J shed 0 bases, with 12 bases lying between them. The CDR3 contains 15 residues. CDR3 sequence (DNA): TGTGCCAGTGTGCAGGCCAGCTCCTATAATTCACCCCTCCACTTT. This codes for CASVQASSYNSPLHF.

This chain joins TRBV4-3 and TRBJ2-1; D is possibly TRBD2 (5 bases). Germline CDR1 LGHNA, CDR2 YSLEER. Deletions cut 1 base from V and 7 bases from J, with 17 bases between. This CDR3 contains 16 residues. CDR3 protein: CASSQGGISLYNEQFF. In DNA form, the CDR3 reads TGCGCCAGCAGCCAAGGAGGGATATCCCTATATAATGAGCAGTTCTTC.

CDR3 protein: CASSQDLAGAEKLFF. CDR3 sequence (DNA): TGCGCCAGCAGCCAAGATTTGGCAGGGGCGGAAAAACTGTTTTTT. J is TRBJ1-4 and V is TRBV4-1; a possible D gene is TRBD1 (6 bases). In germline, CDR1 is MGHRA, CDR2 YSYEKL. Trimming stripped 0 bases from V and 8 bases from J, with 13 bases between. The CDR3 is 15 residues long.

J is TRBJ1-2 and V is TRBV10-3; 9 bases are shared with TRBD1. CDR1 and CDR2 (germline): ENHRY, SYGVKD. V trimming: 5 bases; J trimming: 3 bases; junction bases outside the gene matches: 4. This CDR3 region has 14 residues. The CDR3 sequence is CAISRDREDYGYTF. The CDR3 DNA follows: TGTGCCATCAGTAGGGACAGGGAGGACTATGGCTACACCTTC.

This chain links TRBV5-6 with TRBJ1-2; D may be TRBD1 (5 bases). Germline values: CDR1 SGHDT, CDR2 YYEEEE. The CDR3 runs 14 residues. Trimming left V 3 bases short and J 5 bases short, with 14 bases between. The CDR3 loop reads CASSSMGRNYGYTF. CDR3 coding DNA: TGTGCCAGCAGCTCTATGGGGCGCAATTATGGCTACACCTTC.

V gene TRBV4-3 combines with J gene TRBJ2-1, with 10 bases that match TRBD2. The CDR3 has 16 residues. V dropped 0 bases and J dropped 4; count of bases not matched to a gene: 3. Per the germline V gene, CDR1 is LGHNA and CDR2 is YSLEER. The CDR3 DNA reads TGCGCCAGCAGCCAAGAACTAGCGGGACTGTACAATGAGCAGTTCTTC. This sequence encodes CASSQELAGLYNEQFF.

The chain has TRBV4-1 and TRBJ1-2; possible D gene TRBD1, 5 bases. CDR1 and CDR2 from the germline V gene are MGHRA and YSYEKL. Between the trimmed V and J ends, which lost 0 bases and 2 bases, there was a span of 13 bases. The length of the CDR3 is 16 residues. CDR3 sequence: CASSQESQGWNYGYTF. CDR3 bases: TGCGCCAGCAGCCAAGAAAGCCAGGGATGGAACTATGGCTACACCTTC.

The chain employs TRBV6-5 and TRBJ1-2; perhaps TRBD1 as D (6 bases). CDR1 and CDR2 (germline): MNHEY, SVGAGI. The V gene lost 6 bases and the J gene lost 6 bases, with 17 bases spanning the gap. The CDR3 sequence is 14 residues long. Here the CDR3 DNA reads TGTGCCAGCAGGAAACAGGGAATCTCGAATGGCTACACCTTC. It codes for CASRKQGISNGYTF.

A few counts support this clone. The chain employs TRBV2 and TRBJ1-4; 8 nucleotides agree with TRBD1. Looked up from germline, CDR1 is SNHLY and CDR2 is FYNNEI. V shed 11 bases, J shed 8 bases, and the junction held 7 bases outside the gene matches. The CDR3 is made up of 12 amino acids. The CDR3 here is CAGRTGQEKLFF. CDR3 DNA sequence: TGTGCCGGTCGGACAGGGCAAGAAAAACTGTTTTTT.

The chain couples TRBV3-1 (or the pseudogene TRBV3-2) to TRBJ2-7; D remains unclear. Trimming took 6 bases from V and 3 from J, leaving 18 bases between them. Germline V CDR1 and CDR2: LGHDT, YNNKEL (reference sequence). This CDR3 is built from 15 residues. CDR3 loop: CASSPTLSQNYEQYF. DNA for the CDR3: TGTGCCAGCAGTCCCACGTTATCACAAAACTACGAGCAGTACTTC.

The rearrangement links TRBV3-1 (or the pseudogene TRBV3-2) to TRBJ1-6, with D unresolved. Germline V gene sequence: CDR1 LGHDT, CDR2 YNNKEL (reference sequence). The CDR3 has 17 residues. The V and J ends lost 0 bases and 7 bases respectively, with 16 bases between them. The CDR3: CASSQEWGGSRNSPLHF. The CDR3 nucleotides are TGTGCCAGCAGCCAAGAGTGGGGAGGGAGCAGGAATTCACCCCTCCACTTT.